This note documents a single T cell receptor beta chain sequence. The template for TCR beta VDJ and CDR3 sequence profiling was genomic DNA. TCRdb itself ran the reads through MiXCR, one entry per CDR3 protein. The repertoire holds about 210,000 distinct CDR3 sequences, with 60% to 65% as singletons. This entry comes from a study of CD8+CD57+ T cells in acquired aplastic anemia. CDR3 length: 12 residues. The germline V gene encodes CDR1 MGHDK and CDR2 SYGVNS. Trimming removed 6 bases from V and 4 bases from J, with 10 bases in between. The source is a human donor in good health. Material: sorted CD4+, CD8+, or CD8+CD57+ T cells (not recorded which) from PBMCs. The chain is built from TRBV25-1 and TRBJ2-7; weak D call: TRBD1 (5 bases). The CDR3 spells CASRRGEYEQYF. In nucleotides, the CDR3 is TGTGCCAGCAGAAGGGGCGAATACGAGCAGTACTTC.